The 6 T cell receptor beta chains below come from one sample, sequenced in a study of T cell responses to AZD1222 COVID-19 vaccine. Repertoires were generated with immunoSEQ multiplex PCR, while TCRdb's copy carries only in-frame clones and drops some. The data hold roughly 14,000 clones, with 88% observed a single time. Material: peripheral blood, obtained 28 days after the second AZD1222 dose. Receptor source: an adult who received the AZD1222 COVID-19 vaccine.

This chain connects TRBV9 to TRBJ2-1; 10 bases line up with TRBD2. Germline values: CDR1 SGDLS, CDR2 YYNGEE. V was clipped by 0 bases and J by 4 bases; unmatched bases: 4. The CDR3 contains 16 residues. The CDR3 DNA sequence: TGTGCCAGCAGCGTAGCTGGTAGCGGGGGGTACAATGAGCAGTTCTTC. Translating it yields CASSVAGSGGYNEQFF.

V usage is TRBV6-4 and J usage is TRBJ2-1, with unresolved D. The germline gives CDR1 MRHNA, CDR2 SNTAGT. This CDR3 spans 13 amino acids. Between the trimmed V and J ends, which lost 0 bases and 4 bases, there was a span of 4 bases. CDR3 in amino acids: CASSDSVYNEQFF. CDR3 bases: TGTGCCAGCAGTGACTCCGTATACAATGAGCAGTTCTTC.

This chain uses TRBV3-1 (or the pseudogene TRBV3-2) with TRBJ2-1; 14 bases agree with TRBD2. This CDR3 has 16 residues. In germline, CDR1 is LGHDT, CDR2 YNNKEL (reference sequence). With V trimmed by 4 bases and J by 8 bases, 7 bases remained unmatched. The CDR3 coding sequence is TGTGCCAGCAGCCTCGGGACTAGCGGGAGAGTCTATGAGCAGTTCTTC. Amino acids: CASSLGTSGRVYEQFF.

V usage is TRBV6-5 and J usage is TRBJ2-3; D ambiguous. Trimming took off 7 bases at V and 7 bases at J, with 9 bases between the two ends. This CDR3 comprises 11 residues. Germline CDR1 reads MNHEY; CDR2 reads SVGAGI. This CDR3 reads CASTSGNTQYF. The DNA of the CDR3 is TGTGCCAGCACGTCCGGTAATACGCAGTATTTT.

The J gene is TRBJ2-5, the V gene TRBV28, with TRBD2 matching over 12 bases. CDR1 and CDR2 from the germline V gene are MDHEN and SYDVKM. The CDR3 contains 17 residues. J gave up 5 bases and V 5 bases, and 12 bases lay outside the gene matches. CDR3 coding DNA: TGTGCCAGCAGTCCTCCGACTAGCGGGAGTACGGAGGAGACCCAGTACTTC. Translation gives CASSPPTSGSTEETQYF.

The J gene is TRBJ2-7, the V gene TRBV14; 11 bases are a match to TRBD1. V lost 5 bases to trimming and J lost 5 bases; unmatched junction nucleotides: 11. The V gene's germline CDR1 is SGHDN and CDR2 FVKESK. CDR3 length: 16 amino acids. CDR3 amino acids: CASSKNPGQGENEQYF. The DNA for the CDR3 is TGTGCCAGCAGCAAAAACCCGGGACAGGGGGAGAACGAGCAGTACTTC.